This entry is about one T cell receptor beta chain. Repertoires were generated with immunoSEQ multiplex PCR, while TCRdb's copy carries only in-frame clones and drops some. The sample shows tens of thousands of clones, 88% of them seen only once. This record comes from a study of chemoradiotherapy in HPV16-positive cancers. Study details: Candidate HPV-specific T-cell clones and common TCR motifs came from functional assays in a couple of HPV16-positive patients.

CDR3 length: 13 amino acids. CDR1 and CDR2 (germline): MNHEY, SVGAGI. V was cut by 6 bases and J by 1 base, with 9 bases left in between. The receptor comes from a human donor with HPV-associated anogenital cancer. The V call is TRBV6-5, the J call TRBJ1-1; no definite D call. This material consisted of blood, taken from a patient who underwent chemoradiotherapy. The CDR3 DNA is TGTGCCAGCAGCGAAACCTGGAACACTGAAGCTTTCTTT. It translates to CASSETWNTEAFF.